A single sample gave rise to the 25 T cell receptor beta chains below, sequenced in a study of shared clonotypes between healthy human individuals. Clones were sequenced by immunoSEQ multiplex PCR, and TCRdb holds only the in-frame ones, with some missing. Of over a million clones listed, approximately 72% are singletons. Sequenced input: memory CD4+ T cells sorted from blood. This sample's subset: CD45RA-negative fraction. These receptors were obtained from a man younger than 35 in good health.

V is TRBV30 and J is TRBJ2-6; tentatively, D is TRBD1 or TRBD2 (5 bases each). Germline V lookup: CDR1 GTSNPN, CDR2 SVGIG (reference sequence). The CDR3 is 13 residues long. The V and J ends lost 4 bases and 3 bases respectively, with 7 bases between them. Here the CDR3 reads CAWNGGGANVLTF. CDR3 coding DNA: TGTGCCTGGAATGGGGGTGGGGCCAACGTCCTGACTTTC.

The V call is TRBV19, the J call TRBJ1-2; D is possibly TRBD1 (6 bases). Trimming removed 5 bases from V and 4 bases from J, with 14 bases in between. Germline CDR1 and CDR2: LNHDA and SQIVND (reference sequence). CDR3 size: 14 residues. As DNA, the CDR3 is TGTGCCAGTAGTGACGCAGGGGAGGGCTATGGCTACACCTTC. This translates into CASSDAGEGYGYTF.

CDR3 protein: CASSLTSYGQGYSRNTEAFF. CDR3 nucleotides: TGCGCCAGCAGCTTGACCTCATACGGACAGGGATACTCCAGGAACACTGAAGCTTTCTTT. The chain has TRBV5-1 and TRBJ1-1, with 8 bases identical to TRBD1. The CDR3 runs 20 residues. Trimming cost V 1 base and J 1 base; bases outside gene matches: 18. The germline gives CDR1 SGHRS, CDR2 YFSETQ.

There are many counts of this clone. The chain recombines TRBV5-1 with TRBJ2-2, with D possibly being TRBD2 (6 bases). Trimming took 4 bases from V and 7 from J, leaving 14 bases between them. Germline-derived CDR1 and CDR2 are SGHRS and YFSETQ. The CDR3 has 14 amino acids. The CDR3 DNA reads TGCGCCAGCAGCACGGAGGGGCCCGGCGGGGAGCTGTTTTTT. This gives the protein CASSTEGPGGELFF.

This chain joins TRBV6-6 and TRBJ2-5; 12 positions match TRBD2. The J segment lost 5 bases and the V segment lost 5 bases, leaving 3 bases of the junction unmatched. Germline CDR1 and CDR2: MNHNY and SVGAGI (reference sequence). The CDR3 is made up of 14 amino acids. CDR3 nucleotides: TGTGCCAGCAGTAATGGACTAGCGGGGGAGACCCAGTACTTC. It codes for CASSNGLAGETQYF.

The V and J genes are TRBV9 and TRBJ1-1; D is uncertain. The V gene lost 4 bases and the J gene lost 0 bases, with 22 bases spanning the gap. Germline V gene data show CDR1 as SGDLS and CDR2 as YYNGEE. This CDR3 is built from 18 residues. CDR3 DNA sequence: TGTGCCAGCAGCCCCCGAGGAAAGGACCAAGGTATGAACACTGAAGCTTTCTTT. Its protein is CASSPRGKDQGMNTEAFF.

The chain carries TRBV12-2 and TRBJ2-6; the D segment call TRBD2 is taken from the table without a DNA check. TRBV12-2 is noted as a pseudogene. This CDR3 contains 17 residues. The CDR3 DNA is TGTGCAAGTCGCTTAGTCGGGGGAAGGCCTGGGGCCAACGTCCTGACTTTC. It yields the protein CASRLVGGRPGANVLTF.

The rearrangement links TRBV9 to TRBJ2-1, with a possible D match to TRBD2 (7 bases). CDR3 length: 16 amino acids. Trimming removed 4 bases at V and 2 bases at J, with 16 bases between. The germline V gene has CDR1 SGDLS and CDR2 YYNGEE. As DNA, the CDR3 is TGTGCCAGCAGCCCCGGGGGGCTCGGAACCTACAATGAGCAGTTCTTC. It is translated as CASSPGGLGTYNEQFF.

The genes are TRBV19 and TRBJ1-1; D not certain. V lost 4 bases and J 0 bases, leaving 6 bases between the germline ends. This CDR3 is built from 13 residues. The germline gives CDR1 LNHDA, CDR2 SQIVND (reference sequence). CDR3 sequence: CASSSVLNTEAFF. The DNA for the CDR3 is TGTGCCAGTAGTAGCGTTTTGAACACTGAAGCTTTCTTT.

This clone was seen only a few times. In the same sample, other DNA sequences code for this CDR3. The chain links TRBV9 to TRBJ1-5, with a weak D call TRBD1 (5 bases). V lost 0 bases and J lost 3, with 10 bases in between. Germline V gene lookup returns CDR1 SGDLS and CDR2 YYNGEE. This CDR3 region has 15 residues. The CDR3 nucleotides read TGTGCCAGCAGCGTAGAGCAGGGCCCCAATCAGCCCCAGCATTTT. It is translated as CASSVEQGPNQPQHF. The full variable domain, with the rest looked up from reference TRBV9 and TRBJ1-5, is DSGVTQTPKHLITATGQRVTLRCSPRSGDLSVYWYQQSLDQGLQFLIQYYNGEERAKGNILERFSAQQFPDLHSELNLSSLELGDSALYFCASSVEQGPNQPQHFGDGTRLSIL.

Only one count was recorded for this clone. The chain is built from TRBV28 and TRBJ1-2; D is unclear. V lost 1 base to trimming and J lost 8 bases, with 11 bases between them. There are 13 residues in the CDR3. CDR1 is MDHEN, CDR2 SYDVKM, per germline. The CDR3 protein is CASSLSGVGGYTF. The DNA of the CDR3 is TGTGCCAGCAGTTTATCTGGTGTCGGGGGCTACACCTTC.

DNA for the CDR3: TGTGCCAGCAGCTTAGATCCAACACAGGGAAATAATTCACCCCTCCACTTT. It yields the protein CASSLDPTQGNNSPLHF. V gene TRBV11-3 combines with J gene TRBJ1-6, with a tentative D call TRBD1 (6 bases). Trimming cost V 0 bases and J 5 bases, with 14 bases left between them. The CDR3 consists of 17 residues. CDR1 is SGHNT, CDR2 YENEEA, per germline.

On this clone itself: Other DNA sequences from this sample encode an identical CDR3 as well. The V and J genes are TRBV18 and TRBJ2-7; D perhaps matches TRBD2 (5 bases). The CDR3 is 14 residues long. Between the trimmed V and J ends, which lost 6 bases and 1 base, there was a span of 13 bases. Germline-derived CDR1 and CDR2 are KGHSH and LQKENI. This CDR3 is CASSLGGGSYEQYF. As DNA, the CDR3 is TGTGCCAGCTCCCTCGGTGGAGGTTCCTACGAGCAGTACTTC.

Of note for this clone: The same CDR3 can be traced to other DNA sequences in this sample. The gene calls are TRBV9 and TRBJ1-2, with D unresolved. This CDR3 spans 15 amino acids. V gave up 0 bases and J gave up 0 bases, with 9 bases separating them. Germline CDR1 and CDR2: SGDLS and YYNGEE. CDR3 region: CASSVVPDPNYGYTF. The CDR3 region has the DNA TGTGCCAGCAGCGTAGTACCAGACCCTAACTATGGCTACACCTTC.

This clone occurred a few times. The chain carries TRBV6-6 and TRBJ2-2; D is undetermined. Germline CDR1 reads MNHNY; CDR2 reads SVGAGI (reference sequence). This CDR3 is built from 14 residues. V was clipped by 10 bases and J by 1 base, with 13 bases between them. DNA of the CDR3: TGTGCCACGTACAAAAGGGAGAACACCGGGGAGCTGTTTTTT. Encoded protein: CATYKRENTGELFF.

CDR3 sequence reads: CASSPGTSHRYEQYF. In nucleotides, the CDR3 is TGTGCCAGCTCACCCGGGACTAGTCACCGGTACGAGCAGTACTTC. J is TRBJ2-7 and V is TRBV18; 8 bases align to TRBD2. The junction had 8 bases not matched to a gene; V was cut back by 3 bases and J by 4 bases. The CDR3 is 15 amino acids. Germline-derived CDR1 and CDR2 are KGHSH and LQKENI.

This chain joins TRBV7-2 and TRBJ2-5; 9 nucleotides match TRBD2. The CDR3 runs to 18 residues. Germline CDR1 and CDR2: SGHTA and FQGNSA. The V segment lost 1 base and the J segment 0 bases; nucleotides outside the gene matches: 9. The CDR3 nucleotides are TGTGCCAGCAGCTTAGGGCTAGCGGGGAAGATGTACCAAGAGACCCAGTACTTC. Its protein product is CASSLGLAGKMYQETQYF.

V usage is TRBV30 and J usage is TRBJ1-3; no definite D call. The V gene lost 0 bases and the J gene lost 3 bases, with 15 bases spanning the gap. Germline loops: CDR1 GTSNPN, CDR2 SVGIG (reference sequence). This CDR3 spans 16 amino acids. DNA for the CDR3: TGTGCCTGGAGTGTCTTCGGACGGTCCGATGGAAACACCATATATTTT. Its translation is CAWSVFGRSDGNTIYF.

This rearrangement joins TRBV7-9 to TRBJ2-7, with 8 bases matching TRBD2. With 1 base clipped from V and 6 bases from J, the junction kept 20 bases outside the gene matches. Germline CDR1 is SEHNR and CDR2 is FQNEAQ (reference sequence). This CDR3 comprises 19 residues. This CDR3 reads CASSLGRGGWREVTSEQYF. The CDR3 bases are TGTGCCAGCAGCTTAGGTAGAGGGGGTTGGCGGGAGGTAACATCCGAGCAGTACTTC.

The V call is TRBV7-9, the J call TRBJ2-1, with 8 bases aligning to TRBD1. J gave up 4 bases and V 1 base, and 6 bases lay outside the gene matches. In germline, CDR1 is SEHNR, CDR2 FQNEAQ (reference sequence). This CDR3 has 16 amino acids. The CDR3 is CASSLVVGQEYNEQFF. The CDR3 DNA reads as TGTGCCAGCAGCTTAGTGGTGGGACAGGAGTACAATGAGCAGTTCTTC.

The sample holds a few counts of this clone. DNA for the CDR3: TGTGCCAGCTCAAGAGGCGCGATTCAGGCCAACACTGAAGCTTTCTTT. Amino acids: CASSRGAIQANTEAFF. The chain employs TRBV18 and TRBJ1-1, with D uncertain. CDR1 and CDR2 (germline): KGHSH, LQKENI. This CDR3 is built from 16 residues. Trimming removed 5 bases from V and 2 bases from J, with 18 bases in between.

This clone was seen once. J is TRBJ2-6 and V is TRBV5-6; D remains unclear. V lost 7 bases and J 4 bases, leaving 12 bases between the germline ends. The CDR3 is made up of 14 amino acids. Germline CDR1 reads SGHDT; CDR2 reads YYEEEE. CDR3 sequence: CASWPTTGANVLTF. The CDR3, as DNA: TGTGCCAGCTGGCCGACCACCGGGGCCAACGTCCTGACTTTC.

The CDR3 protein is CASSPWDSMYEQFF. The CDR3 DNA reads as TGTGCCAGCAGCCCTTGGGACAGTATGTATGAGCAGTTCTTC. The gene calls are TRBV14 and TRBJ2-1; 7 nucleotides line up with TRBD1. V dropped 4 bases and J dropped 8; count of bases not matched to a gene: 8. From germline, CDR1 is SGHDN and CDR2 FVKESK. The CDR3 has 14 amino acids. Full variable domain (rest looked up from reference TRBV14 and TRBJ2-1): EAGVTQFPSHSVIEKGQTVTLRCDPISGHDNLYWYRRVMGKEIKFLLHFVKESKQDESGMPNNRFLAERTGGTYSTLKVQPAELEDSGVYFCASSPWDSMYEQFFGPGTRLTVL.

This clone was recorded only once. The chain combines TRBV5-6 with TRBJ1-4, with a weak D call TRBD1 (5 bases). The CDR3 has 14 residues. Germline-derived CDR1 and CDR2 are SGHDT and YYEEEE. The germline V and J ends were trimmed by 3 bases and 8 bases, with 14 bases remaining between them. The CDR3: CASSSGRWGEKLFF. The CDR3 coding sequence is TGTGCCAGCAGCTCGGGGCGATGGGGGGAAAAACTGTTTTTT.

The chain recombines TRBV6-6 with TRBJ1-2, with a tentative D call TRBD1 (5 bases). The CDR3 runs 14 residues. Trimming removed 6 bases from V and 1 base from J, with 12 bases in between. Germline V lookup: CDR1 MNHNY, CDR2 SVGAGI (reference sequence). The DNA for the CDR3 is TGTGCCAGCAGCCACGGAGGGGTTAACTATGGCTACACCTTC. Translation: CASSHGGVNYGYTF.